The present TCR beta chain was sequenced within a study of spatial heterogeneity in lung cancer. Study-level information: Alpha-chain detections were consistently fewer than beta-chain detections among the sequences. Raw-read counts averaged over ten per unique TCR and UMI combination.

Per germline, CDR1 MNHEY and CDR2 SMNVEV (reference sequence). Trimming at V came to 8 bases and at J to 5 bases, leaving 19 bases not matched to a gene. This CDR3 region has 19 residues. The time point: sample taken at primary tumor resection. The authors sequenced whole RNA from tumor, nontumor lung or frozen PBMC without sorting. The cohort: 70 to 85 early-stage, untreated non-small cell lung cancer patients. In this sample, this clonotype turned up many times. What it binds is not known. TCRdb used MiXCR to reprocess the 5' RACE reads, holding one entry per CDR3 protein. Of roughly 9,900 distinct CDR3 sequences listed, roughly 7.9% are singletons. Study outcomes and limitations: Ubiquitous expanded tumor TCRs showed up in blood more at resection than follow-up.

The gene calls are TRBV27 and TRBJ2-1; 12 nucleotides line up with TRBD2. The sequence was collected from a male donor with early-stage non-small cell lung cancer. The sample here was PBMCs, taken at surgery. CDR3 in amino acids: CASQPELAGGFLVDNEQFF. In nucleotides, the CDR3 is TGTGCCAGCCAACCTGAACTAGCGGGGGGCTTTTTAGTGGACAATGAGCAGTTCTTC.